This T cell receptor (beta chain) was identified during a study of shared clonotypes between healthy human individuals. In this sample, this clone turned up a few times. J gave up 3 bases and V 5 bases, and 9 bases lay outside the gene matches. This CDR3 has 15 residues. The V gene's germline CDR1 is SEHNR and CDR2 FQNEAQ (reference sequence). CD45RO-negative CD8 cells positively selected for CCR7 made up the naive population, which excluded terminally differentiated effector memory CD45RA+ cells. Recent vaccinations or acute infections were absent in the healthy HIV-negative adult donors. Libraries were prepared by immunoSEQ multiplex PCR; TCRdb keeps only in-frame clonotypes and omits some of them. This sample has approximately 650,000 clones, with about 95% found just once.

V gene TRBV7-9 combines with J gene TRBJ2-7, with 8 bases identical to TRBD2. The material sequenced was naive CD8+ T cells sorted from blood. The receptor comes from a young woman in good health. CDR3 sequence reads: CASSRLPGGSYEQYF. CDR3 in DNA: TGTGCCAGCAGCCGGTTACCGGGAGGGAGCTACGAGCAGTACTTC.